This TCR beta chain was sequenced during a study of response to subunit inactivated influenza vaccine. Findings of the study overall: T cells newly recruited by each seasonal influenza vaccination are few, the authors suggested.

A word on this clonotype: What it recognizes is unknown.

This CDR3 region has 16 residues. V gave up 1 base and J gave up 1 base; unmatched junction bases: 4. Germline V gene data show CDR1 as MNHEY and CDR2 as SMNVEV (reference sequence). TCRdb itself ran the RT-PCR reads through MiXCR, one entry per CDR3 protein. The sample carries over 400,000 distinct CDR3 sequences, roughly 11% recorded once. The rearrangement joins TRBV27 to TRBJ1-5; TRBD1 matches at 7 bases. The sample was PBMCs from blood, taken roughly 46 days after vaccination. This TCR was sampled from a man between 45 and 60 years old who received an inactivated influenza vaccine. CDR3 amino acids: CASSLLGGASNQPQHF. The CDR3 DNA reads TGTGCCAGCAGTTTATTAGGGGGCGCGAGCAATCAGCCCCAGCATTTT.